Presented here are 21 T cell receptor beta chains from one specimen sequenced in a study of OX40 agonist ivuxolimab in advanced cancers. Profiled with immunoSEQ multiplex PCR; TCRdb holds only in-frame clones, not every one. Of 50,000 to 75,000 clones listed, 85% to 90% were seen once; the top ten hold roughly 0.75%. The sequencing here drew on CD4+ or CD8+ T cells sorted from blood, taken in a trial of the OX40 agonist ivuxolimab. These TCRs come from an adult with an advanced solid tumor such as melanoma, head and neck, liver or kidney cancer.

The chain joins TRBV30 to TRBJ2-3; 9 bases fit TRBD2. This CDR3 comprises 15 residues. Trimming cost V 4 bases and J 5 bases; bases outside gene matches: 10. The germline V gene has CDR1 GTSNPN and CDR2 SVGIG (reference sequence). The CDR3 region has the DNA TGTGCCTGGACGCGCGATCTAGCGGGATTAGATACGCAGTATTTT. It encodes CAWTRDLAGLDTQYF.

V is TRBV28 and J is TRBJ2-1, with a tentative D call TRBD2 (5 bases). CDR1 and CDR2 (germline): MDHEN, SYDVKM. CDR3 length equals 15 residues. V was cut by 6 bases and J by 7 bases, with 19 bases left in between. CDR3 residues: CASSPWRAGVNEQFF. CDR3 DNA: TGTGCCAGCAGCCCCTGGCGTGCGGGCGTGAATGAGCAGTTCTTC.

The chain couples TRBV5-4 to TRBJ1-6, with 7 bases lining up with TRBD1. V shed 3 bases and J 7 bases; nucleotides not matched to a gene: 4. The CDR3 runs to 14 residues. Germline V gene sequence: CDR1 SGHNT, CDR2 YYREEE (reference sequence). CDR3 region: CASSSQGRNSPLHF. CDR3 nucleotide sequence: TGTGCCAGCAGCTCACAGGGGAGGAATTCACCCCTCCACTTT.

V gene TRBV4-3 combines with J gene TRBJ2-2; 9 nucleotides match TRBD1. Germline V gene data show CDR1 as LGHNA and CDR2 as YSLEER. The CDR3 sequence is 17 residues long. V gave up 1 base and J gave up 4 bases; unmatched junction bases: 7. CDR3 region: CASSQGGGQGVTGELFF. The CDR3 coding sequence is TGCGCCAGCAGCCAAGGGGGGGGACAGGGAGTCACCGGGGAGCTGTTTTTT.

The chain links TRBV7-2 to TRBJ1-1, with a tentative D call TRBD1 (6 bases). This CDR3 is 16 amino acids long. Germline V CDR1 and CDR2: SGHTA, FQGNSA. V lost 1 base and J lost 1, with 13 bases in between. This CDR3 reads CASSLEAGVANTEAFF. The CDR3 bases are TGTGCCAGCAGCTTAGAAGCAGGGGTGGCGAACACTGAAGCTTTCTTT.

The rearrangement joins TRBV2 to TRBJ2-1, with 10 bases identical to TRBD1. V lost 3 bases to trimming and J lost 5 bases; unmatched junction nucleotides: 4. Germline V CDR1 and CDR2: SNHLY, FYNNEI. The CDR3 spans 15 residues. The CDR3 is CASSDDRGRHNEQFF. In DNA, the CDR3 is TGTGCCAGCAGTGACGACAGGGGGCGCCACAATGAGCAGTTCTTC.

This clone was seen a single time. The chain carries TRBV29-1 and TRBJ1-2; TRBD1 matches at 9 bases. The ends lost 7 bases at V and 8 bases at J; junction bases unmatched: 14. Germline V gene lookup returns CDR1 SQVTM and CDR2 ANQGSEA. The CDR3 has 14 residues. This chain's CDR3 is CSDSGQGRPGGYTF. Written as DNA, the CDR3 is TGCAGCGATTCGGGACAGGGAAGGCCTGGAGGCTACACCTTC.

The rearrangement joins TRBV5-1 to TRBJ1-1; no clear D gene. Germline V gives CDR1 SGHRS, CDR2 YFSETQ. V lost 0 bases, J lost 4 bases, and 10 bases lay in between. CDR3 length: 14 amino acids. This CDR3 reads CASSLAAGVTEAFF. The DNA for the CDR3 is TGCGCCAGCAGCTTGGCGGCTGGGGTCACTGAAGCTTTCTTT. The full variable domain, rest sourced from reference TRBV5-1 and TRBJ1-1, is KAGVTQTPRYLIKTRGQQVTLSCSPISGHRSVSWYQQTPGQGLQFLFEYFSETQRNKGNFPGRFSGRQFSNSRSEMNVSTLELGDSALYLCASSLAAGVTEAFFGQGTRLTVV.

This chain joins TRBV4-1 and TRBJ1-4, with D perhaps TRBD1 (6 bases). The CDR3 sequence is 16 residues long. The V and J ends lost 1 base and 8 bases respectively, with 17 bases between them. Germline lookup yields CDR1 MGHRA and CDR2 YSYEKL. This chain's CDR3 is CASSQAGTQQGEKLFF. In DNA, the CDR3 is TGCGCCAGCAGCCAAGCCGGGACTCAGCAGGGGGAAAAACTGTTTTTT.

Only one count was recorded for this clone. V and J are TRBV5-1 and TRBJ2-7; 7 bases agree with TRBD2. The CDR3 extends over 12 amino acids. V lost 8 bases to trimming and J lost 3 bases; unmatched junction nucleotides: 5. Germline loops: CDR1 SGHRS, CDR2 YFSETQ. The CDR3 protein is CASGGDGYEQYF. As DNA, the CDR3 is TGCGCCAGTGGGGGGGACGGCTACGAGCAGTACTTC.

The chain is built from TRBV10-2 and TRBJ2-1, with 8 bases that match TRBD2. V gave up 2 bases and J gave up 8 bases; unmatched junction bases: 2. The CDR3 is 13 residues long. Germline V gene data show CDR1 as WSHSY and CDR2 as SAAADI. The CDR3 here is CASSERGGDEQFF. In DNA, the CDR3 is TGCGCCAGCAGTGAGCGGGGGGGCGATGAGCAGTTCTTC.

In its sample, this clone was seen once. The CDR3 DNA sequence: TGCAGCGTTGGGACAGGCTACAATGAGCAGTTCTTC. Translating gives CSVGTGYNEQFF. V usage is TRBV29-1 and J usage is TRBJ2-1; 7 bases map to TRBD1. The V gene's germline CDR1 is SQVTM and CDR2 ANQGSEA. The CDR3 length is 12 residues. The trim removed 4 bases at V and 3 bases at J, leaving 0 bases unmatched.

V gene TRBV6-1 combines with J gene TRBJ2-7; perhaps TRBD2 as D (7 bases). In germline, CDR1 is MNHNS, CDR2 SASEGT. The CDR3 runs to 14 residues. Trimming shortened V by 7 bases and J by 5 bases, and 18 bases separated the two germline ends. CDR3: CASTVGGGQHEQYF. The CDR3 coding sequence is TGTGCCAGCACAGTGGGAGGGGGTCAGCACGAGCAGTACTTC.

The CDR3 spells CASSELVAGVRETQYF. CDR3 DNA: TGTGCCAGCAGTGAATTGGTAGCGGGGGTAAGAGAGACCCAGTACTTC. The gene calls are TRBV2 and TRBJ2-5; 9 bases are a match to TRBD2. CDR1 is SNHLY, CDR2 FYNNEI, per germline. After removal of 2 bases from V and 4 bases from J, the junction contained 8 bases not matched to a gene. The CDR3 sequence is 16 residues long.

The chain uses TRBV15 and TRBJ2-5; D is possibly TRBD2 (6 bases). The CDR3 is made up of 15 amino acids. With 1 base removed from V and 5 bases from J, the gap between germline ends came to 14 bases. Looked up from germline, CDR1 is LNHNV and CDR2 is YYDKDF (reference sequence). The CDR3 region is CATSRARGVGETQYF. The DNA of the CDR3 is TGTGCCACCAGCAGAGCTCGCGGGGTCGGTGAGACCCAGTACTTC.

The J gene is TRBJ2-2, the V gene TRBV9; D gene uncertain. The germline V gene has CDR1 SGDLS and CDR2 YYNGEE. The V end lost 1 base, the J end lost 1 base, and 8 bases lay between the germline ends. CDR3 length: 15 residues. The CDR3 DNA sequence: TGTGCCAGCAGCGTAAACAATGTGAACACCGGGGAGCTGTTTTTT. Residues: CASSVNNVNTGELFF.

The genes are TRBV19 and TRBJ2-1; D tentatively reads TRBD1 or TRBD2 (5 bases each). V was shortened by 6 bases and J by 4 bases, with 13 bases between the two germline ends. Germline lookup yields CDR1 LNHDA and CDR2 SQIVND (reference sequence). The length of the CDR3 is 14 residues. The CDR3: CASRPGTYYNEQFF. CDR3 sequence (DNA): TGTGCCAGTAGGCCCGGGACCTATTACAATGAGCAGTTCTTC.

This clone has more than one count but fewer than ten. The gene calls are TRBV6-6 and TRBJ2-7; unclear D gene. CDR1 and CDR2 (germline): MNHNY, SVGAGI (reference sequence). The CDR3 runs 11 residues. The V and J ends lost 5 bases and 2 bases respectively, with 4 bases between them. For the CDR3, the DNA is TGTGCCAGCAGTCGGACCTACGAGCAGTACTTC. It is translated as CASSRTYEQYF.

This clone has a single count. This chain connects TRBV12-5 to TRBJ2-7; tentative D call: TRBD1 (5 bases). This CDR3 has 13 residues. Trimming stripped 1 base from V and 5 bases from J, with 9 bases between. Germline CDR1 is LGHNT and CDR2 is FRNRAP. The CDR3 region is CASGLDPTDEQYF. CDR3 sequence (DNA): TGTGCTAGTGGTTTGGATCCGACAGACGAGCAGTACTTC.

The sample holds one count of this clone. This sequence joins TRBV19 and TRBJ2-1, with unresolved D. Per the germline V gene, CDR1 is LNHDA and CDR2 is SQIVND (reference sequence). V lost 5 bases, J lost 9 bases, and 11 bases lay in between. This CDR3 has 12 amino acids. The CDR3 DNA reads as TGTGCCAGTAGTCTCCCGGGTGGTGAGCAGTTCTTC. It yields the protein CASSLPGGEQFF.

For the CDR3, the DNA is TGCAGCGTTGTTCGGGGAGCGGACGAGCAGTACTTC. The encoded protein is CSVVRGADEQYF. The rearrangement links TRBV29-1 to TRBJ2-7; possible D gene TRBD2, 5 bases. Germline V CDR1 and CDR2: SQVTM, ANQGSEA. Trimming removed 4 bases at V and 5 bases at J, with 12 bases between. The CDR3 runs 12 residues.